Each of the 14 T cell receptor beta chains below was sequenced from the same sample in a study of molecular identifiers for immune sequencing clone quantification. A single record per CDR3 protein comes from TCRdb applying MiXCR to the PCR reads. The repertoire holds more than 450,000 distinct CDR3 sequences, around 23% seen once, with roughly 0.77% in the top ten. The sample consisted of naive CD8+ T cells from blood, with Jurkat cell RNA spiked in. Noted subset: FACS-sorted CD8+CD4-CCR7+CD45RA+ naive T cells. These receptors came from a human donor in good health. Some libraries in this study had Jurkat cell RNA spiked in.

This clonotype was seen a handful of times. This rearrangement joins TRBV11-2 to TRBJ2-7, with D perhaps matching TRBD1 or TRBD2 (5 bases each). From germline, CDR1 is SGHAT and CDR2 FQNNGV. V dropped 8 bases and J dropped 0 bases, with 11 bases sitting between them. The CDR3 is made up of 13 amino acids. The CDR3 sequence is CASGDQSSYEQYF. CDR3 sequence (DNA): TGTGCCAGCGGGGACCAGAGCTCCTACGAGCAGTACTTC.

This clonotype was observed a few times. The V gene is TRBV20-1, the J gene TRBJ2-5; the match to TRBD2 covers 8 bases. Germline values: CDR1 DFQATT, CDR2 SNEGSKA (reference sequence). Germline trimming cut 1 base from V and 4 bases from J; bases unmatched to any gene: 2. The CDR3 extends over 13 amino acids. The CDR3 region is CSARVLAGETQYF. CDR3 nucleotides: TGCAGTGCTAGAGTGCTAGCGGGAGAGACCCAGTACTTC.

This clonotype was detected a few times. The rearrangement links TRBV5-1 to TRBJ2-5, with no clear D. Between the trimmed V and J ends, which lost 4 bases and 0 bases, there was a span of 13 bases. The CDR3 covers 15 residues. CDR1 and CDR2 from the germline V gene are SGHRS and YFSETQ. This CDR3 reads CASSEEWENQETQYF. CDR3 DNA sequence: TGCGCCAGCAGCGAGGAGTGGGAAAACCAAGAGACCCAGTACTTC.

This clonotype has a handful of counts. The chain uses TRBV27 and TRBJ2-3; D gene unclear. This CDR3 contains 14 residues. Germline-derived CDR1 and CDR2 are MNHEY and SMNVEV (reference sequence). V was trimmed by 5 bases and J by 2 bases, leaving 11 bases between them. DNA of the CDR3: TGTGCCAGCAGTCTCCTAACCTACACAGATACGCAGTATTTT. This sequence encodes CASSLLTYTDTQYF.

This chain connects TRBV4-3 to TRBJ2-7, with TRBD2 as a possible D gene (5 bases). The V end lost 4 bases, the J end lost 2 bases, and 18 bases lay between the germline ends. In germline, CDR1 is LGHNA, CDR2 YSLEER. This CDR3 comprises 16 residues. CDR3 residues: CASSPQPSGFAYEQYF. The CDR3, as DNA: TGCGCCAGCAGCCCGCAGCCGTCGGGGTTCGCCTACGAGCAGTACTTC.

This chain uses TRBV6-5 with TRBJ2-7, with 7 nucleotides matching TRBD1. Germline-derived CDR1 and CDR2 are MNHEY and SVGAGI. The CDR3 contains 16 residues. The junction had 12 bases not matched to a gene; V was cut back by 5 bases and J by 2 bases. The CDR3 sequence: CASSQFAVQGAYEQYF. The CDR3 DNA sequence: TGTGCCAGCAGTCAATTCGCAGTCCAGGGGGCCTACGAGCAGTACTTC.

This clonotype has only a few counts. The J gene is TRBJ2-3, the V gene TRBV24-1; D remains ambiguous. Germline V gene data show CDR1 as KGHDR and CDR2 as SFDVKD. With 7 bases removed from V and 11 bases from J, the gap between germline ends came to 15 bases. The CDR3 is made up of 12 amino acids. The CDR3 here is CATSKTPVEQYF. The CDR3 DNA follows: TGTGCCACCAGCAAGACACCCGTAGAGCAGTATTTT.

A remark on this clonotype: A much larger clone differs by one base, so this may be a read error. The rearrangement joins TRBV7-9 to TRBJ2-2; D uncertain. Per the germline V gene, CDR1 is SEHNR and CDR2 is FQNEAQ (reference sequence). V gave up 5 bases and J gave up 0 bases, with 19 bases separating them. The CDR3 contains 18 residues. DNA of the CDR3: TGTGCCAGCAGCAAAACCAGGACCCCAGGATCGAACACCGGGGAGCTGTTTTTT. This gives the protein CASSKTRTPGSNTGELFF.

This clonotype was observed at least ten times. The rearrangement uses TRBV28 and TRBJ2-7, with a weak D call TRBD2 (6 bases). The V and J ends lost 7 bases and 3 bases respectively, with 13 bases between them. The CDR3 totals 13 residues. In germline, CDR1 is MDHEN, CDR2 SYDVKM. CDR3 in amino acids: CASTQGLHYEQYF. The CDR3 bases are TGTGCCAGCACCCAAGGACTACACTACGAGCAGTACTTC.

This clonotype was counted a few times. The genes are TRBV4-1 and TRBJ1-1, with D perhaps matching TRBD1 (5 bases). This CDR3 is built from 15 residues. Trimming pared 1 base from V and 4 bases from J, leaving 13 bases between. Germline V gives CDR1 MGHRA, CDR2 YSYEKL. The CDR3 region is CASSQVGGRVTEAFF. The CDR3 coding sequence is TGCGCCAGCAGCCAAGTGGGGGGAAGGGTCACTGAAGCTTTCTTT.

The V call is TRBV6-2 or TRBV6-3, the J call TRBJ1-6; no clear D. Trimming removed 2 bases from V and 8 bases from J, with 4 bases in between. Germline-derived CDR1 and CDR2 are MNHEY and SVGEGT. This CDR3 comprises 12 residues. In nucleotides, the CDR3 is TGTGCCAGCAGTTACGGGGATTCACCCCTCCACTTT. Protein product: CASSYGDSPLHF.

This clonotype was counted only a few times. The chain combines TRBV7-9 with TRBJ2-2, with D hard to call. This CDR3 is 14 amino acids long. V was trimmed by 3 bases and J by 5 bases, leaving 10 bases between them. Germline CDR1 and CDR2: SEHNR and FQNEAQ (reference sequence). The CDR3 DNA sequence: TGTGCCAGCAGCTTCTTTATGGGTACCGGGGAGCTGTTTTTT. Translating gives CASSFFMGTGELFF.

This clonotype was seen more than once but under ten times. V and J are TRBV19 and TRBJ1-2; TRBD1 matches 7 bases. CDR3 length equals 16 residues. V shed 7 bases and J 1 base; nucleotides not matched to a gene: 12. Germline lookup yields CDR1 LNHDA and CDR2 SQIVND (reference sequence). The CDR3 is CASTGQAMGLNYGYTF. For the CDR3, the DNA is TGTGCCAGTACCGGACAGGCCATGGGCCTTAACTATGGCTACACCTTC. Full variable domain (missing parts from reference TRBV19 and TRBJ1-2): DGGITQSPKYLFRKEGQNVTLSCEQNLNHDAMYWYRQDPGQGLRLIYYSQIVNDFQKGDIAEGYSVSREKKESFPLTVTSAQKNPTAFYLCASTGQAMGLNYGYTFGSGTRLTVV.

This clonotype showed up just once. A much larger clone sits a single nucleotide away, making a read error possible. V and J are TRBV12-3 or TRBV12-4 and TRBJ1-4; the D is unclear. There are 15 residues in the CDR3. CDR3 sequence (DNA): TGTGCCAGCAGTTTGATCGGGAACGAAGTTGAAATACTGTTTTTT. Translated: CASSLIGNEVEILFF.